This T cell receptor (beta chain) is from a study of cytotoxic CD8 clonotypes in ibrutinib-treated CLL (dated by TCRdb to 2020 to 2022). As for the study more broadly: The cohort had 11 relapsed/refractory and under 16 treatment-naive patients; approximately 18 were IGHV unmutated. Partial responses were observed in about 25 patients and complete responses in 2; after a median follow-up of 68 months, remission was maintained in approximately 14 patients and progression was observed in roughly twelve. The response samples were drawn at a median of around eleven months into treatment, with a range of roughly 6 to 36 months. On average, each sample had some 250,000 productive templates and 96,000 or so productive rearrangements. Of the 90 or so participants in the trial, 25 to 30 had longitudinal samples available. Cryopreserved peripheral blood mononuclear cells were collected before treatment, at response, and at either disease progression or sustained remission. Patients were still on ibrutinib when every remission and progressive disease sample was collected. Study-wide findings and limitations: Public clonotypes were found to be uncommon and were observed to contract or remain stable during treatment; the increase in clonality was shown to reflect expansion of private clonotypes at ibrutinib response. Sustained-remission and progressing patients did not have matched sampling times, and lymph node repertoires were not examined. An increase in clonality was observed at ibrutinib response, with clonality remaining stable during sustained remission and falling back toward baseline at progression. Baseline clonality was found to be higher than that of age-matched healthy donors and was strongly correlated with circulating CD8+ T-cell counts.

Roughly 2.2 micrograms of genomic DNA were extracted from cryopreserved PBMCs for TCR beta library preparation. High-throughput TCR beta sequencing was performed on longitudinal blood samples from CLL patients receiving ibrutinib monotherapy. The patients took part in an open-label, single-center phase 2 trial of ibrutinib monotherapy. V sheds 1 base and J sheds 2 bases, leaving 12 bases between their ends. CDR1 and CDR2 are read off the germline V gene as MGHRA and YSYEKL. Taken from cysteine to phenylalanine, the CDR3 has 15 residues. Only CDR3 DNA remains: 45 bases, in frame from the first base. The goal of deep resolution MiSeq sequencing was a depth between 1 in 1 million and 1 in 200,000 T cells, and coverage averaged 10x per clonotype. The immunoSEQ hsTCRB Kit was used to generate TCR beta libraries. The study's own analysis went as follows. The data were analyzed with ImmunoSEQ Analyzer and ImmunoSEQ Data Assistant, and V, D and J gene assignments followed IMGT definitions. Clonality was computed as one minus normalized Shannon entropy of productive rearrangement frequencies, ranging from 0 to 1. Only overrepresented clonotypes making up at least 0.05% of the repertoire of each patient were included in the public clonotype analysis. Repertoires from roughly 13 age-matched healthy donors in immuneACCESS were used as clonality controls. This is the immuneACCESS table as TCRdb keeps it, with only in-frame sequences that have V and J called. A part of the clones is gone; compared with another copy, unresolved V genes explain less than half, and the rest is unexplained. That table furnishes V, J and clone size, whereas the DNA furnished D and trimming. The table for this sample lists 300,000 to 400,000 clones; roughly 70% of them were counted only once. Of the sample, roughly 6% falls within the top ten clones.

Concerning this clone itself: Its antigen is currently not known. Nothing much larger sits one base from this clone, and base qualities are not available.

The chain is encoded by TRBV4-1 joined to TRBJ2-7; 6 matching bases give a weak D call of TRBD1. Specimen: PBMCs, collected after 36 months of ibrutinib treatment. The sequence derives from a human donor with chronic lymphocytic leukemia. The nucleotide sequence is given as TGCGCCAGCAGCCAAGCAGGGGTCCCCCCCTACGAGCAGTACTTC. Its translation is CASSQAGVPPYEQYF.